The 14 T cell receptor beta chains below were found in one sample sequenced in a study of T cell repertoires in cytomegalovirus infection. MiXCR was run by TCRdb on the reads, yielding one entry per CDR3 protein. Among about 110,000 distinct CDR3 sequences listed, 10% were seen once. The antigens for these receptors are not known. The sequenced sample was PBMCs, sequenced either directly or after in vitro stimulation (not recorded which). The receptors derive from a human donor in good health (CMV status not recorded). Some clones in this sample may be carry-over from other donors' samples.

This clonotype was observed many times. The chain uses TRBV7-2 and TRBJ2-3; the D is unclear. The CDR3 loop spans 14 amino acids. Trimming pared 4 bases from V and 5 bases from J, leaving 13 bases between. Per the germline V gene, CDR1 is SGHTA and CDR2 is FQGNSA. CDR3 sequence reads: CASSSPRTLDTQYF. CDR3 bases: TGTGCCAGCAGCTCCCCCCGAACTCTAGATACGCAGTATTTT.

This clonotype was observed at least ten times. CDR3 sequence reads: CASSPRTGPNEQYF. CDR3 nucleotides: TGTGCCAGCAGTCCGCGGACAGGGCCGAACGAGCAGTACTTC. The chain recombines TRBV28 with TRBJ2-7; the match to TRBD1 covers 8 bases. J gave up 5 bases and V 5 bases, and 8 bases lay outside the gene matches. CDR1 is MDHEN and CDR2 is SYDVKM in the germline V gene. CDR3 size: 14 residues.

The chain couples TRBV14 to TRBJ1-6, with 8 bases that match TRBD1. Germline CDR1 is SGHDN and CDR2 is FVKESK. The CDR3 is 15 residues long. V lost 4 bases to trimming and J lost 9 bases; unmatched junction nucleotides: 8. CDR3: CASSPWTGLSSPLHF. In DNA form, the CDR3 reads TGTGCCAGCAGCCCGTGGACAGGGTTAAGTTCACCCCTCCACTTT.

This clonotype was seen repeatedly, ten times or more. This rearrangement joins TRBV11-2 to TRBJ1-5; possibly TRBD1 for D (5 bases). Per germline, CDR1 SGHAT and CDR2 FQNNGV. V lost 6 bases to trimming and J lost 7 bases, with 13 bases between them. This CDR3 is built from 13 residues. CDR3 nucleotide sequence: TGTGCCAGCAGTTCCGTCGGGGGGCAGCCCCAGCATTTT. Amino acids: CASSSVGGQPQHF.

The sample holds a few counts of this clonotype. The chain recombines TRBV3-1 with TRBJ2-5; 9 nucleotides agree with TRBD2. The V gene's germline CDR1 is LGHDT and CDR2 YNNKEL (reference sequence). The CDR3 is made up of 15 amino acids. J gave up 2 bases and V 4 bases, and 5 bases lay outside the gene matches. CDR3 in DNA: TGTGCCAGCAGCCGCTTCGGACTAGCGCAAGAGACCCAGTACTTC. Amino acid sequence: CASSRFGLAQETQYF.

This clonotype showed up many times. This chain uses TRBV6-2 or TRBV6-3 with TRBJ1-5; D uncertain. The V gene's germline CDR1 is MNHEY and CDR2 SVGEGT. The CDR3 has 12 residues. Trimming left V 0 bases short and J 9 bases short, with 6 bases between. This chain's CDR3 is CASSYSRSPQHF. As DNA, the CDR3 is TGTGCCAGCAGTTACTCTCGTTCGCCCCAGCATTTT.

This clonotype came up a few times. The V call is TRBV27, the J call TRBJ1-1, with 7 positions matching TRBD1. J gave up 1 base and V 11 bases, and 16 bases lay outside the gene matches. CDR3 length: 16 amino acids. Germline V gene lookup returns CDR1 MNHEY and CDR2 SMNVEV (reference sequence). CDR3 DNA sequence: TGTGCCTGTCCTACCCCGGGACAGCGGGAGAACACTGAAGCTTTCTTT. Its protein product is CACPTPGQRENTEAFF.

This clonotype came up a few times. The CDR3 protein is CASSLIRDRISPLHF. In DNA, the CDR3 is TGTGCCAGCAGCCTCATCCGGGACAGGATTTCACCCCTCCACTTT. V is TRBV7-2 and J is TRBJ1-6, with 8 bases fitting TRBD1. Germline values: CDR1 SGHTA, CDR2 FQGNSA. CDR3 length equals 15 residues. Trimming took 5 bases from V and 9 from J; bases not matched to a gene: 9.

The chain has TRBV27 and TRBJ2-3; 15 bases line up with TRBD2. Losses at the gene ends were 8 bases for V and 2 bases for J; bases not matched to a gene: 11. The CDR3 is 18 residues long. Germline lookup yields CDR1 MNHEY and CDR2 SMNVEV (reference sequence). DNA for the CDR3: TGTGCCAGCTCTTGGGGACTAGCGGGAGGAGAGGCCACAGATACGCAGTATTTT. Protein sequence: CASSWGLAGGEATDTQYF.

Ten or more counts support this clonotype. In DNA form, the CDR3 reads TGTGCCAGTAGTATGGGACTAGCGGGAGTAGAGACCCAGTACTTC. It yields the protein CASSMGLAGVETQYF. The chain couples TRBV19 to TRBJ2-5; 14 nucleotides line up with TRBD2. CDR3 size: 15 residues. Germline CDR1 and CDR2: LNHDA and SQIVND (reference sequence). V trimming: 3 bases; J trimming: 4 bases; junction bases outside the gene matches: 1.

At least ten counts were recorded for this clonotype. The CDR3 coding sequence is TGTGCCAGCAGCCCCGACCGCCAAGAGACCCAGTACTTC. Residues: CASSPDRQETQYF. The chain links TRBV7-9 to TRBJ2-5; no definite D call. Germline-derived CDR1 and CDR2 are SEHNR and FQNEAQ (reference sequence). V lost 5 bases and J lost 1, with 8 bases in between. The CDR3 totals 13 residues. Together with reference TRBV7-9 and TRBJ2-5, the CDR3 gives the full variable domain: DTGVSQNPRHKITKRGQNVTFRCDPISEHNRLYWYRQTLGQGPEFLTYFQNEAQLEKSRLLSDRFSAERPKGSFSTLEIQRTEQGDSAMYLCASSPDRQETQYFGPGTRLLVL.

There are a few counts of this clonotype. This chain uses TRBV4-1 with TRBJ2-1; 11 bases fit TRBD2. Per the germline V gene, CDR1 is MGHRA and CDR2 is YSYEKL. This CDR3 is 15 amino acids long. Unmatched junction bases numbered 7, after V lost 1 base and J lost 11 bases. CDR3 protein: CASSQVSSGRIQQFF. Written as DNA, the CDR3 is TGCGCCAGCAGCCAAGTTTCTAGCGGGAGGATCCAGCAGTTCTTC.

The table lists this clonotype with many counts. The chain couples TRBV6-2 or TRBV6-3 to TRBJ2-7, with TRBD2 as a possible D gene (5 bases). The CDR3 totals 15 residues. The germline V gene has CDR1 MNHEY and CDR2 SVGEGT. V lost 0 bases, J lost 4 bases, and 13 bases lay in between. This chain's CDR3 is CASSYSEGQLYEQYF. The CDR3 nucleotides read TGTGCCAGCAGTTACTCAGAGGGTCAGCTGTACGAGCAGTACTTC.

This sequence joins TRBV20-1 and TRBJ1-4, with D perhaps TRBD1 (6 bases). CDR1 DFQATT and CDR2 SNEGSKA come from the germline V gene (reference sequence). The ends were cut back, 5 bases at V and 6 bases at J, with 19 bases in the middle. CDR3 length: 15 amino acids. In DNA, the CDR3 is TGCAGTGCTCGTACAGGGAACGAGGGTTATGAAAAACTGTTTTTT. It translates to CSARTGNEGYEKLFF.